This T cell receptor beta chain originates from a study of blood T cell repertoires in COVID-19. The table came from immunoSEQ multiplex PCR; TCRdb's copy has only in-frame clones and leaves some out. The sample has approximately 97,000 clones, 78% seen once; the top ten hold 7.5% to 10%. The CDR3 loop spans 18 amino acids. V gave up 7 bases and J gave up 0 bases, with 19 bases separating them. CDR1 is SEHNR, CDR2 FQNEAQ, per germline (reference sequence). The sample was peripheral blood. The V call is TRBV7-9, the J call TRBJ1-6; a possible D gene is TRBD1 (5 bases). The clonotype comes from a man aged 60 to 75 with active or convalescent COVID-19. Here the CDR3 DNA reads TGTGCCAGCAACGAAGACAGTTCCTCGAGCTCCTATAATTCACCCCTCCACTTT. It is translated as CASNEDSSSSSYNSPLHF.